This T cell receptor (beta chain) emerged from a study of T-cell memory formation after mild COVID-19. TCRdb reprocessed the 5' RACE reads with MiXCR, giving one entry per CDR3 protein. The data show around 340,000 distinct CDR3 sequences, roughly 20% seen once. This TCR was sampled from an adult woman who had mild COVID-19 (a few samples of this study predate the infection). Cell type and time point are not known. Input material: PBMCs or a T cell subset sorted from them (not recorded which).

CDR3: CASSFWGDNIQYF. The DNA for the CDR3 is TGTGCCAGCAGTTTTTGGGGGGACAACATTCAGTACTTC. The chain carries TRBV5-6 and TRBJ2-4; perhaps TRBD2 as D (6 bases). Per the germline V gene, CDR1 is SGHDT and CDR2 is YYEEEE. Trimming took off 5 bases at V and 7 bases at J, with 13 bases between the two ends. The CDR3 totals 13 residues. Variable domain in full (rest from reference TRBV5-6 and TRBJ2-4): DAGVTQSPTHLIKTRGQQVTLRCSPKSGHDTVSWYQQALGQGPQFIFQYYEEEERQRGNFPDRFSGHQFPNYSSELNVNALLLGDSALYLCASSFWGDNIQYFGAGTRLSVL.